The rows below give T cell receptor beta chains drawn from one sample of a study of cytomegalovirus exposure and HLA in healthy donors. Some clones are missing from TCRdb's copy, which holds only in-frame ones; the method was immunoSEQ multiplex PCR. The sample lists 150,000 to 200,000 clones; around 74% were seen once. The sequenced material came from PBMCs. These TCRs come from a girl between 5 and 17 years old in good health and CMV-seropositive. The CDR3 runs from the conserved cysteine through the conserved F or W. A D gene is named only where the DNA matches it firmly. A row's size may be missing; if present it is once, few, many or a size class.

abundance	d_gene	j_gene	v_gene	CDR3nt	CDR3aa
few	TRBD2	TRBJ2-5	TRBV6-5	TGTGCCAGCAGACCCTGGGGGGGTGAGACCCAGTACTTC	CASRPWGGETQYF
.	.	TRBJ1-1	TRBV6-5	TGTGCCAGCAGGCACCAACAGGTTAGGACTGAAGCTTTCTTT	CASRHQQVRTEAFF
.	TRBD2	TRBJ2-3	TRBV7-9	TGTGCCAGCAGCCTGGGGACTAATGCAGATACGCAGTATTTT	CASSLGTNADTQYF
.	TRBD1	TRBJ2-7	TRBV19	TGTGCCAGTAGTGCCTCGGGACAGGGCTACGAGCAGTACTTC	CASSASGQGYEQYF
.	TRBD2	TRBJ2-7	TRBV7-8	TGTGCCAGCAGCCAGGCAGGGACTAGCGCGTACGAGCAGTACTTC	CASSQAGTSAYEQYF
.	.	TRBJ1-4	TRBV9	TGTGCCAGCAGCGTAGGTGACCTGGCGCGGGAAAAACTGTTTTTT	CASSVGDLAREKLFF
once	.	TRBJ1-1	TRBV11-3	TGTGCCAGCAGCTTAAGCCCCGTAAGCACTGAAGCTTTCTTT	CASSLSPVSTEAFF
.	.	TRBJ2-5	TRBV6-5	TGTGCCAGCAGTTACCAGGGGAGAGAGACCCAGTACTTC	CASSYQGRETQYF
.	TRBD1	TRBJ1-1	TRBV2	TGTGCCAGCAGGGACAGGGGCGACACTGAAGCTTTCTTT	CASRDRGDTEAFF
.	.	TRBJ1-1	TRBV28	TGTGCCAGCAGTTTAGTTGGGTTGGGTCAGGGGAACACTGAAGCTTTCTTT	CASSLVGLGQGNTEAFF
.	.	TRBJ2-7	TRBV2	TGTGCCACTTTACTTGAGGGGGGGGCCTACGAGCAGTACTTC	CATLLEGGAYEQYF
.	.	TRBJ2-1	TRBV2	TGTGCCAGCAGTGAACGTTCCCCGTTCTTC	CASSERSPFF
few	TRBD1	TRBJ1-5	TRBV4-1	TGCGCCAGCAGCCTTAGGACAGGGGATCAGCCCCAGCATTTT	CASSLRTGDQPQHF
.	.	TRBJ2-1	TRBV7-2	TGTGCCAGCAGCTTACTACTCGGTCGGAATGAGCAGTTCTTC	CASSLLLGRNEQFF
.	.	TRBJ1-4	TRBV10-3	TGTGCCATCAGTGAAGGAAGAACAGGGTACAATGAAAAACTGTTTTTT	CAISEGRTGYNEKLFF
once	.	TRBJ2-1	TRBV5-1	TGCGCCTGCAGCTGGAGGGACTCCTACAATGAGCAGTTCTTC	CACSWRDSYNEQFF
.	TRBD1	TRBJ2-7	TRBV27	TGTGCCAGCAGTTTCTCCGGGACAGGGGGCGCTCGGACCAGCTCCTACGAGCAGTACTTC	CASSFSGTGGARTSSYEQYF
.	TRBD2	TRBJ2-3	TRBV9	TGTGCCAGCAGCGTAGATTCCAGCGGGGGGCGAACAGATACGCAGTATTTT	CASSVDSSGGRTDTQYF
.	TRBD1	TRBJ1-1	TRBV7-2	TGTGCCAGCAGCTTAGACCCGACAGGGTTCACTGAAGCTTTCTTT	CASSLDPTGFTEAFF
.	.	TRBJ1-5	TRBV4-2	TGTGCCAGCAGCTCCGAACAGGGAAGTAAGCCCCAGCATTTT	CASSSEQGSKPQHF
.	TRBD2	TRBJ2-1	TRBV5-4	TGTGCCAGCAGCCTCGATGCGGGGGGGGGAAATTACAATGAGCAGTTCTTC	CASSLDAGGGNYNEQFF
.	TRBD2	TRBJ2-2	TRBV6-5	TGTGCCAGCAGGTTGGGAGGGAAGGACACCGGGGAGCTGTTTTTT	CASRLGGKDTGELFF
.	TRBD1	TRBJ1-1	TRBV7-2	TGTGCCAGCAGCAGGGACAGGGGTCGGCGGCTGGACACTGAAGCTTTCTTT	CASSRDRGRRLDTEAFF
few	.	TRBJ2-7	TRBV6-1	TGTGCCAGCAGTGCAACTTACGAGCAGTACTTC	CASSATYEQYF
once	.	TRBJ2-5	TRBV6-1	TGTGCCAGCAGTGAAAGTCGGGAGACCCAGTACTTC	CASSESRETQYF
few	.	TRBJ2-2	TRBV9	TGTGCCAGCAGCTCGGGTCCGAGGGAGCTGTTTTTT	CASSSGPRELFF
.	.	TRBJ2-2	TRBV27	TGTGCCAGCAGATCCGGGACTTTGAGTACCGGGGAGCTGTTTTTT	CASRSGTLSTGELFF
.	TRBD2	TRBJ2-5	TRBV7-9	TGTGCCAGCAGCCTCCTCGGGGCTAGCGGGGGGGATATAAAGGAGACCCAGTACTTC	CASSLLGASGGDIKETQYF
.	.	TRBJ2-2	TRBV10-3	TGTGCCATCAAGCTCCCGGGCGTGGGGCCCGGGGAGCTGTTTTTT	CAIKLPGVGPGELFF
once	.	TRBJ1-5	TRBV18	TGTGCCAGCTCACCAGGGGGAGGGAAGATCAATCAGCCCCAGCATTTT	CASSPGGGKINQPQHF
once	TRBD2	TRBJ2-5	TRBV5-4	TGTGCCAGCAGCTTGGCAGTTCGAGCTAGCGGGAGGCAAGAGACCCAGTACTTC	CASSLAVRASGRQETQYF
.	TRBD1	TRBJ1-4	TRBV30	TGTGCCTGGAGCAACAGGGGTGGAACTGAAAAACTGTTTTTT	CAWSNRGGTEKLFF
.	.	TRBJ1-6	TRBV25-1	TGTGCCAGCAGTGCGGGGACTGCCAATTCACCCCTCCACTTT	CASSAGTANSPLHF
.	TRBD2	TRBJ2-2	TRBV7-9	TGTGCCAGCAGCTTCGGGGGGGCGTTACCGGAGCTGTTTTTT	CASSFGGALPELFF
.	TRBD2	TRBJ2-7	TRBV4-1	TGCGCCAGCAGCCAAGAACCGCTCTCGGGAGGGGTTTACGAGCAGTACTTC	CASSQEPLSGGVYEQYF
.	.	TRBJ2-1	TRBV19	TGTGCCAGTAGCCCATGGCTCCCCTTTTGGTCCTACAATGAGCAGTTCTTC	CASSPWLPFWSYNEQFF
.	.	TRBJ1-5	TRBV7-9	TGTGCCAGCAGCTTAGGTGGGGGGGATGGGCCCCAGCATTTT	CASSLGGGDGPQHF
.	TRBD1	TRBJ2-1	TRBV2	TGTGCCAGCAGTGAGGGACAGGGGGTCCCCTACAATGAGCAGTTCTTC	CASSEGQGVPYNEQFF
.	.	TRBJ2-1	TRBV19	TGTGCCAGTACAATAGCCGGCCGCGGGACCAATGAGCAGTTCTTC	CASTIAGRGTNEQFF
.	TRBD1	TRBJ1-2	TRBV4-1	TGCGCCAGCAGCCCTAGAGGATTAGGGACAGGGGATGGCTACACCTTC	CASSPRGLGTGDGYTF
.	TRBD1	TRBJ1-2	TRBV13	TGTGCCAGCAGCCTAGGGACAGCCTATGGCTACACCTTC	CASSLGTAYGYTF
.	TRBD2	TRBJ2-1	TRBV5-6	TGTGCCAGCAGCTTGGAGGACGGGGGGGCCTACAATGAGCAGTTCTTC	CASSLEDGGAYNEQFF
.	TRBD2	TRBJ2-7	TRBV10-3	TGTGCCATCAAAAGGAGCGGGGGGCGACCCGCCTACGAGCAGTACTTC	CAIKRSGGRPAYEQYF
.	TRBD1	TRBJ2-2	TRBV11-2	TGTGCCAGCAGCTTAGTCCCTCAGGGGGACACCGGGGAGCTGTTTTTT	CASSLVPQGDTGELFF
.	TRBD1	TRBJ1-5	TRBV5-4	TGTGCCAGCAGCAAACAGGGGGACAATCAGCCCCAGCATTTT	CASSKQGDNQPQHF
.	TRBD1	TRBJ1-3	TRBV9	TGTGCCAGCAGCGCCGGGACAGGGATTGATCTGAACACCATATATTTT	CASSAGTGIDLNTIYF
.	.	TRBJ1-4	TRBV5-6	TGTGCCAGCAGCACCGACAGGACGGAAAAACTGTTTTTT	CASSTDRTEKLFF
.	TRBD1	TRBJ2-5	TRBV5-5	TGTGCCAGCAGCACATCCAGGGGGCCCGTAGAGACCCAGTACTTC	CASSTSRGPVETQYF
.	TRBD1	TRBJ1-1	TRBV20-1	TGCAGTGCTAGGACAGGGGCTGAAGCTTTCTTT	CSARTGAEAFF
once	TRBD1	TRBJ2-1	TRBV30	TGTGCCTGGAGTCTCACCGGACAGGCCAATGAGCAGTTCTTC	CAWSLTGQANEQFF
.	.	TRBJ2-3	TRBV6-5	TGTGCCAGCAGTTACATTGGGGGGGGCGCGCGAGATACGCAGTATTTT	CASSYIGGGARDTQYF
.	TRBD2	TRBJ2-5	TRBV7-2	TGTGCCAGCAGCCTTGGGCCCCGGACTAGCGGGTACCAAGAGACCCAGTACTTC	CASSLGPRTSGYQETQYF
once	TRBD2	TRBJ2-7	TRBV7-8	TGTGCCAGCAGCTTAGTGGCTAGCGGGGATAGAGCCTACGAGCAGTACTTC	CASSLVASGDRAYEQYF
.	TRBD2	TRBJ2-7	TRBV4-3	TGCGCCAGCAGCCAAAGCCCTGGGCGGGGGAACGTCTACGAGCAGTACTTC	CASSQSPGRGNVYEQYF